This record looks at one T cell receptor beta chain sequence and its context. Its antigen is unknown. No clone much larger than this one lies a single base away; base qualities are absent. The data belong to a study of cytomegalovirus exposure and HLA in healthy donors (dated by TCRdb to 2016 to 2017). The study in broad terms: In an earlier analysis of 587 of the donors, about 260 Gb of sequence data and 90 million to 120 million unique TCR beta sequences from about 179 million T cells were reported. About 310 gigabases of sequencing data and tens of millions of unique TCR sequences were included in an early release covering roughly 700 HLA-typed donors. The genetic ancestry cluster associated with self-reported Caucasian donors included 80% to 90% of the roughly 390 genotyped donors. The study was designed to test whether signatures of past pathogen exposure could be identified by cataloging public T cell receptors. Using immunosequencing, the study profiled T cell repertoires from around 680 subjects and related those repertoires to cytomegalovirus serostatus. A separate validation cohort of some 130 different subjects was used in addition to the approximately 670-subject first cohort. The study combined high-throughput TCR immunosequencing, statistical association of individual TCRs with disease status, and machine learning to predict cytomegalovirus infection status. To study patterns of TCR occurrence, a later analysis re-analyzed previously published TCR beta repertoires from hundreds of donors and added high-resolution HLA genotyping. In the later analysis, no new phenotypic data were used to find candidate immune exposures; instead, reliance was placed on TCR beta sequences and their occurrence across donors. An earlier analysis of fewer than 700 of the donors applied high-throughput TCR beta sequencing to assess whether each TCR beta V gene segment acted as functional or pseudogenic. Alongside the repertoire data, information on donor age, sex, ethnicity and CMV serostatus was compiled. In a later genetic analysis, genome-wide SNP genotypes for about three fifths of the roughly 670 donors were used, and that subset was treated as a discovery cohort. All discovery cohort repertoires had been generated on a single sequencing platform. HLA typing included class I and class II loci at four-digit resolution. The number of typed donors differed by locus: roughly 629-630 for A, B, C, DRB1 and DQB1; approximately 540 for DQA1; around 580 for DPA1; and roughly 490 for DPB1. Roughly five DR-DQ haplotypes were handled as single units for association and clustering because linkage in the cohort was strong. Across approximately 400 genotyped donors of the cohort, an average of roughly 200,000 unique TCR beta nucleotide sequences per donor were sequenced, and 15% to 20% of those sequences were non-productive. Beyond this particular receptor, the publication reports: Only TCR beta chains were sequenced in this cohort, and the absence of alpha or paired-chain data limited detectable features. Because counts were too low, about 18 rarely observed V segments, including chromosome 9 orphons, were excluded from the earlier analysis of several hundred of the donors. Because the 87-base-pair reads could not distinguish some IMGT-functional V segments, including TRBV6-2 and TRBV6-3, those segments were excluded. Broadly in line with IMGT annotations, most TCR beta V segments showed up in productive rearrangements about 87% or about 30% of the time in an earlier analysis of under 700 of the donors. The only immune exposure information available for the cohort was CMV serostatus. The classifier was reported to diagnose cytomegalovirus status with high specificity and sensitivity in both the original and validation cohorts. In a later analysis, most CMV-associated TCR beta chains were found to appear HLA-restricted, with HLA associations seemingly driven largely by CMV exposure. Linkage disequilibrium might explain the correlated functional status among segregating V segments, but an unknown experimental factor could not be ruled out. A cluster of highly shared sequence variants was judged likely to represent a technical artifact of the sequencing pipeline. At a false discovery rate of 0.05, a later analysis linked 15,000 to 20,000 TCR beta sequences to specific HLA alleles. Several of the top co-occurrence clusters appeared to be linked to parvovirus B19, influenza, CMV and Epstein-Barr virus, according to a later analysis. A further reported finding was that TCR beta sequences accurately predicted the HLA-A and HLA-B alleles for most subjects in the first cohort. Because HLA typing was missing for some donors at each locus, association tests included only the typed subset. The authors suggested that the approach could potentially be extended to other disease states and immunological phenotypes. An association between a missense DCLRE1C variant and V-gene and J-gene trimming of TCR beta chains was found in a later genetic analysis and replicated in an independent cohort. In a later analysis, the rate of TCR association differed among HLA loci, with DRB1 alleles having the most associated TCRs and HLA-C alleles having the fewest. The presence/absence analyses assumed that sequencing depth was roughly uniform across donors, and that assumption may not be true. Strong co-occurrence of HLA alleles, especially DR and DQ, made assigning TCR associations to individual alleles difficult. In a later genetic analysis, fewer N-insertions in productive TCRs were reported among donors in an Asian-associated ancestry cluster than the roughly 700-donor mean. A few of the identified cytomegalovirus-associated TCR beta chains were confirmed in vitro to be specific for cytomegalovirus antigens. A total of fewer than 200 TCR beta chains were listed by the study as associated with cytomegalovirus. Across donors, most TCR sequences were observed very rarely, whereas some public TCRs were present in many individuals. In a later analysis, HLA-associated TCR beta chains showed more clonal expansion and lower generation probabilities than non-associated chains that were equally common.

The cohort consisted of 600 to 700 healthy bone marrow donors. All cohort members were sampled while nominally healthy, although unrecorded immune exposures were likely present. The donor was CMV seropositive and belonged to the group of some 290 seropositive cohort members. A peripheral blood sample was collected from each donor, and TCR beta sequencing was performed on peripheral blood mononuclear cells. The Qiagen DNeasy Blood Extraction Kit was used to extract genomic DNA from the blood cell samples. For CDR1 and CDR2, the germline V gene (reference sequence) lists MNHEY and SMNVEV. Trimming leaves V shorter by 5 bases and J shorter by 6 bases, with the junction holding 10 bases beyond the gene matches. The CDR3 sequence holds 16 residues, the cysteine and phenylalanine included. The only DNA kept is the CDR3, 48 bases in frame from the first base. The library was obtained by the immunoSEQ multiplex PCR assay. For the multiplex PCR, a mixture combining 60 forward primers for TCR Vbeta segments and 13 reverse primers for TCR Jbeta segments was used. Amplification of the CDR3 region of rearranged TCR beta genes was performed with a multiplex PCR assay on genomic DNA. The amplified TCR beta libraries were sequenced on the Illumina HiSeq System as 87-base-pair reads. In the original analysis: In a later analysis, around 80 million unique TCR beta chains were counted across the roughly 610 repertoires, and approximately 11 million of these chains were shared by at least two donors. Raw reads were error-corrected and collapsed into unique sequences with a nearest-neighbor algorithm that merged closely related sequences to remove PCR and sequencing errors. CDR3 sequences were aligned to IMGT reference sequences to assign V, D and J gene segments. For a sequence to be retained, a match of at least six nucleotides to both a V gene segment and a J gene segment was required. A rearrangement counted as productive if the CDR3 had no stop codons and remained in frame with V and J, and every other rearrangement counted as non-productive. Following IMGT convention, CDR3 was defined as the stretch from the second conserved V-encoded cysteine up to the conserved J-encoded phenylalanine. The earlier analysis of 450 to 750 of the donors excluded any sequence lacking an unambiguous match to a single V gene segment. In an earlier analysis of 587 of the donors, a V segment was called functional when productive rearrangements were above 56.7%, and segregating when the standard deviation between donors exceeded 5%. A statistical classification framework was built to diagnose cytomegalovirus status from the catalog of TCR beta chain sequences. In a later analysis, TCR nucleotide sequences were compared against IMGT/GENE-DB human TR gene sequences so that V and J genes could be assigned. In a later analysis, CDR3 sequences and most-parsimonious VDJ recombination scenarios were assigned using the TCRdist pipeline. In a later analysis, every TCR beta chain was defined by the combination of its CDR3 amino acid sequence and its V-gene family, and reads without a unique V-gene family were dropped. In a later analysis, 450 to 600 highly shared, low-generation-probability nucleotide sequences were removed to address suspected cross-contamination and a sequencing artifact. For each public chain, a later analysis derived a clonal expansion index from normalized ranks of inferred template counts within each repertoire. In a later analysis, generation probabilities were computed using a VDJ recombination model fitted to out-of-frame rearrangements, and the results were checked against IGoR. Hypergeometric tests were used in a later analysis to score TCR-TCR, TCR-HLA and TCR-CMV co-occurrence, with a repertoire-size bias correction applied to the TCR pairs. False discovery rates were estimated in a later analysis by permuting HLA or CMV assignments 20 times. A later analysis grouped co-occurring TCRs with DBSCAN, adding TCRdist sequence similarity when clustering within HLA-allele-positive subsets. Repertoires with fewer than 30,000 or more than 120,000 public chains, plus five repertoires with anomalous nucleotide sharing, were excluded from co-occurrence clustering. TCRdb's version of the immuneACCESS table is confined to in-frame rearrangements and falls short of the full clone set. An unresolved V gene accounts for under half of the shortfall where checked; the remainder is of unknown origin. V, J and clone size are those of that table, while D and trimming were read from the DNA. Within this sample are 74,000 or so clones, with 78% of them counted one time only. Less than 7% of the sample comes from the top ten.

This TCR was sampled from a male donor in good health and CMV-seropositive. The chain is encoded by TRBV27 joined to TRBJ1-6; 7 bases in the junction line up with TRBD1. Source material: PBMCs. The nucleotides are TGTGCCAGCAGTAAGACAGGGTTGGGGCTTAATTCACCCCTCCACTTT. Protein translation: CASSKTGLGLNSPLHF.